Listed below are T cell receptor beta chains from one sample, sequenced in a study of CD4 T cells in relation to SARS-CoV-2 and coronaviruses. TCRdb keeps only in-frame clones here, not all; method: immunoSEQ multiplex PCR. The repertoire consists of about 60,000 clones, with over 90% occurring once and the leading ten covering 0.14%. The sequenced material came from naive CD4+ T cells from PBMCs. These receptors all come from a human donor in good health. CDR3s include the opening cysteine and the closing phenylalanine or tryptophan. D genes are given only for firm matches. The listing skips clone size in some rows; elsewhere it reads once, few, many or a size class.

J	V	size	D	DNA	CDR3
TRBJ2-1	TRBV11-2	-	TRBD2	TGTGCCAGCAGCTTACTGGGGGCGATTAGCGGGAGGGCCTATGAGCAGTTCTTC	CASSLLGAISGRAYEQFF
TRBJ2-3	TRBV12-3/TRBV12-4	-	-	TGTGCCAGCAGTCGGACAGTTACGCAGTATTTT	CASSRTVTQYF
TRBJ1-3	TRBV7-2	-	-	TGTGCCAGCAGCCCGTCTCCACCGGGCGGAAACACCATATATTTT	CASSPSPPGGNTIYF
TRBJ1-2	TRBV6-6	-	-	TGTGCCAGCAGCCCTAGTGGGAGTGGCTACACCTTC	CASSPSGSGYTF
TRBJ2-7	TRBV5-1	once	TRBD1	TGCGCCAGCAGCTTCACCACCCCTCGGACAGGGGGCGACGAGCAGTACTTC	CASSFTTPRTGGDEQYF
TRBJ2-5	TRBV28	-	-	TGTGCCAGCACCGCCCACAGGGCGGATGCAGAGACCCAGTACTTC	CASTAHRADAETQYF
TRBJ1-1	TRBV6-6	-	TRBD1	TGTGCCAGCAGGGCGGGACAGGGGGGCACTGAAGCTTTCTTT	CASRAGQGGTEAFF
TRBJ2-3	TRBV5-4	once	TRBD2	TGTGCCAGCAGCTTGGTTCCTAGCGGGGGGCCAGATACGCAGTATTTT	CASSLVPSGGPDTQYF
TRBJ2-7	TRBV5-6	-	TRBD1	TGTGCCAGCAGCTCAGCCGCCGGGACAGAGTCCTACGAGCAGTACTTC	CASSSAAGTESYEQYF
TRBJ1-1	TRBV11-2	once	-	TGTGCCAGCAGCTCCGTTGGGGTCGCTGAAGCTTTCTTT	CASSSVGVAEAFF
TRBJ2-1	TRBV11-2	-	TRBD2	TGTGCCAGCAGCTTAGAAGGGGCCCCTGGACTAGCGACTTACAATGAGCAGTTCTTC	CASSLEGAPGLATYNEQFF
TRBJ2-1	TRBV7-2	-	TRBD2	TGTGCCAGCAGCGCCCAACAGCCCGGGACTAGCCTCAATGAGCAGTTCTTC	CASSAQQPGTSLNEQFF
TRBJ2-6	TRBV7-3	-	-	TGTGCCAGCAGCTTATCGGGCTCTGGGGCCAACGTCCTGACTTTC	CASSLSGSGANVLTF
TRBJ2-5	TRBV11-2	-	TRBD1	TGTGCCAGTAGCTCAGGGGGCCTATCCCAAGAGACCCAGTACTTC	CASSSGGLSQETQYF
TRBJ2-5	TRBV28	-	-	TGTGCCAGTAGAAGCGGGTTAAAGACCCAGTACTTC	CASRSGLKTQYF
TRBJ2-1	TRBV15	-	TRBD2	TGTGCCACCACCGCCGGGACTAGCGCCTACAATGAGCAGTTCTTC	CATTAGTSAYNEQFF
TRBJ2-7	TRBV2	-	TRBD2	TGTGCCAGCCAGAGCGGGAAGAGCTCCTACGAGCAGTACTTC	CASQSGKSSYEQYF
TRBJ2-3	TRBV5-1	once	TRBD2	TGCGCCAGCAGCCACGGGACTAGCGGGAGTGGTACGCAGTATTTT	CASSHGTSGSGTQYF
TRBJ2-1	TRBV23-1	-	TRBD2	TGCGCCAGCAGTTTTACTAGCGACGAATACAATGAGCAGTTCTTC	CASSFTSDEYNEQFF
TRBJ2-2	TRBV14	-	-	TGTGCCAGCAGCCAAGATGCTCCAGGGGCGCGAATTCCCGGGGAGCTGTTTTTT	CASSQDAPGARIPGELFF
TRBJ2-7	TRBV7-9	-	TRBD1	TGTGCCAGCAGGCACGGGACAGGGACGTACGAGCAGTACTTC	CASRHGTGTYEQYF
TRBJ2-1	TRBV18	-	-	TGTGCCAGCTCACGGGAGATTTCCTACAATGAGCAGTTCTTC	CASSREISYNEQFF
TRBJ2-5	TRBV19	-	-	TGTGCCAGTAGCAGATACGGGAGTACGAAGACCCAGTACTTC	CASSRYGSTKTQYF
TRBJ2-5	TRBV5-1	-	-	TGCGCCAGCAGCCCGACAGGACAAGAGACCCAGTACTTC	CASSPTGQETQYF
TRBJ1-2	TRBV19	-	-	TGTGCCAGTACCCCGGCAGAGCTAAATAACTATGGCTACACCTTC	CASTPAELNNYGYTF
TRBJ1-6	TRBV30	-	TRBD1	TGTGCCTGGAGTTACTCCGGGACAGGTCGATCACCCCTCCACTTT	CAWSYSGTGRSPLHF
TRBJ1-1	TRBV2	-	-	TGTGCCAGCAGTGAACCTGGGGAGAACACTGAAGCTTTCTTT	CASSEPGENTEAFF
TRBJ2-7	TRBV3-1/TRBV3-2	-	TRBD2	TGTGCCAGCAGCCAAGATATAGGCGGGAGCTCCTACGAGCAGTACTTC	CASSQDIGGSSYEQYF
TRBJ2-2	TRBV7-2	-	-	TGTGCCAGCGGGAGAAACACCGGGGAGCTGTTTTTT	CASGRNTGELFF
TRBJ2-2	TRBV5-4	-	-	TGTGCCAGCAGCTTGGGACTCCTGGGCGGGGAGCTGTTTTTT	CASSLGLLGGELFF
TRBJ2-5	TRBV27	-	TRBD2	TGTGCCAGCAGTCGCAGGACTAGCGGGACCGCAGAGACCCAGTACTTC	CASSRRTSGTAETQYF
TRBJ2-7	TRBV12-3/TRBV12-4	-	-	TGTGCCAGCAGTTTAGTCGGGACGCGCGAGCAGTACTTC	CASSLVGTREQYF
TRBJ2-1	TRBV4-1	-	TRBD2	TGCGCCAGCAGCCAGACAGTGACTAGCGGGACCTACAATGAGCAGTTCTTC	CASSQTVTSGTYNEQFF
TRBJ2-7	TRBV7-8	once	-	TGTGCCAGCAGCTTCCAGCGGGTCTCCTACGAGCAGTACTTC	CASSFQRVSYEQYF
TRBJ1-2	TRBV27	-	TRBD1	TGTGCCAGCAATTTAAGGGGGACAGGGAGCGGCTACACCTTC	CASNLRGTGSGYTF
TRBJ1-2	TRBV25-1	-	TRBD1	TGTGCCAGCAGGACAGGGTTTGGTGGCTACACCTTC	CASRTGFGGYTF
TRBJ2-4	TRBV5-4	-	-	TGTGCCAGCAGCTTGGGGGGAGGGGGTTGGGCCAAAAACATTCAGTACTTC	CASSLGGGGWAKNIQYF
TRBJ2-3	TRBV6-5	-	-	TGTGCCAGCACAACTAGGCTGGGCACAGATACGCAGTATTTT	CASTTRLGTDTQYF
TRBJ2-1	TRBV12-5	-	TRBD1	TGTGCTAGTGGTATCCCCCCGACAGGGGGAAGCGACAATGAGCAGTTCTTC	CASGIPPTGGSDNEQFF
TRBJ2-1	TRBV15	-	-	TGTGCCACCAGCAGAGATTACGGCTCTTACAATGAGCAGTTCTTC	CATSRDYGSYNEQFF
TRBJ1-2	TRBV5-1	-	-	TGCGCCAGCAGCCCCGCAGACAACTATGGCTACACCTTC	CASSPADNYGYTF
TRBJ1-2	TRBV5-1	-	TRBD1	TGCGCCAGCAGCGACCCCAGGGGGCCCGATCGGGGCTACACCTTC	CASSDPRGPDRGYTF
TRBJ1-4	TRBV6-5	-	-	TGTGCCAGCCCCCCTGCGGATAATGAAAAACTGTTTTTT	CASPPADNEKLFF
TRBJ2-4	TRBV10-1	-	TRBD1	TGCGCCAGCAGTGATTTGAGGGGGCAAGGAAACATTCAGTACTTC	CASSDLRGQGNIQYF
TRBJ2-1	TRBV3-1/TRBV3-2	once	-	TGTGCCAGCAGCCTCGGGACAAGCTACAATGAGCAGTTCTTC	CASSLGTSYNEQFF
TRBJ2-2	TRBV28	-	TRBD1	TGTGCCAGCAGTTTAGGGGACAGGGTCTCCGGGGAGCTGTTTTTT	CASSLGDRVSGELFF
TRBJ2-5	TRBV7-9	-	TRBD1	TGTGCCAGCAGCCCGCGGGACAGGGGCTTACCGCGGGGCCAAGAGACCCAGTACTTC	CASSPRDRGLPRGQETQYF
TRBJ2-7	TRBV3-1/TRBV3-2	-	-	TGTGCCAGCAGCGCGACAGAATACGAGCAGTACTTC	CASSATEYEQYF
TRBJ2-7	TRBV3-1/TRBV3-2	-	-	TGTGCCAGCAGCCAGAGACCTTCCTTAGTCACCGAGCAGTACTTC	CASSQRPSLVTEQYF
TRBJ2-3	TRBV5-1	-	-	TGCGCCAGCAGCTTGGGTCCGGCGGGACCTTCGACAGATACGCAGTATTTT	CASSLGPAGPSTDTQYF
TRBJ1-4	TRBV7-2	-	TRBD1	TGTGCCAGCAGCCAGACTTTTCCGGGACAGGGAAATGAAAAACTGTTTTTT	CASSQTFPGQGNEKLFF
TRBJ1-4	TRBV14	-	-	TGTGCCAGCAGCAAAGGAGTTGCAACTAATGAAAAACTGTTTTTT	CASSKGVATNEKLFF
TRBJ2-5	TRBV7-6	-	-	TGTGCCAGCAGCTTAGGGGTGGCTTGGGTTCAAGAGACCCAGTACTTC	CASSLGVAWVQETQYF
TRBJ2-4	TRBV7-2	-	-	TGTGCCAGCAGTCGGCGATCCCAGGGGACTCTAGCCAAAAACATTCAGTACTTC	CASSRRSQGTLAKNIQYF
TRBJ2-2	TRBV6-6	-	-	TGTGCCAGCAGTTACGGCAGGGACAACACCGGGGAGCTGTTTTTT	CASSYGRDNTGELFF
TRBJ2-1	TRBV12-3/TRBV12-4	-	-	TGTGCCAGCAGTCAGGTGTATGAGCAGTTCTTC	CASSQVYEQFF
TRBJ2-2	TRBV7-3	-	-	TGTGCCAGCAGCTTAAGGGGGGTCGCGAGTCCCGGGGAGCTGTTTTTT	CASSLRGVASPGELFF